The 26 T cell receptor beta chains in this list originate from one sample, sequenced in a study of cytomegalovirus exposure and HLA in healthy donors. 13 Jbeta primers and 60 Vbeta primers were used for the PCR. The method was immunoSEQ multiplex PCR; TCRdb's version includes in-frame clones alone and lacks a portion of them. The data show around 100,000 clones, 70% to 80% seen once. The sample consisted of PBMCs. Every receptor here comes from a male donor in good health and CMV-seropositive.

This chain connects TRBV7-6 to TRBJ1-5; a possible D gene is TRBD1 (6 bases). Germline CDR1 is SGHVS and CDR2 is FNYEAQ. The CDR3 is made up of 16 amino acids. The V gene lost 1 base and the J gene lost 2 bases, with 12 bases spanning the gap. This chain's CDR3 is CASSLVGGRGNQPQHF. The CDR3 region has the DNA TGTGCCAGCAGCTTAGTGGGGGGGCGCGGCAATCAGCCCCAGCATTTT. Full variable domain (missing parts from reference TRBV7-6 and TRBJ1-5): GAGVSQSPRYKVTKRGQDVALRCDPISGHVSLYWYRQALGQGPEFLTYFNYEAQQDKSGLPNDRFSAERPEGSISTLTIQRTEQRDSAMYRCASSLVGGRGNQPQHFGDGTRLSIL.

The rearrangement links TRBV7-2 to TRBJ2-1; 9 bases line up with TRBD2. The CDR3 consists of 19 residues. With 5 bases clipped from V and 7 bases from J, the junction kept 21 bases outside the gene matches. Germline V gene data show CDR1 as SGHTA and CDR2 as FQGNSA. The CDR3 here is CASSLELAGGGRASNEQFF. CDR3 bases: TGTGCCAGCAGCCTAGAGTTGGCTGGGGGCGGGAGGGCTAGTAATGAGCAGTTCTTC.

The chain uses TRBV19 and TRBJ2-7; D call uncertain. The CDR3 contains 14 residues. Trimming took off 5 bases at V and 6 bases at J, with 17 bases between the two ends. From germline, CDR1 is LNHDA and CDR2 SQIVND (reference sequence). The CDR3 spells CASSFQVTSREQYF. CDR3 nucleotides: TGTGCCAGTAGTTTTCAGGTTACGTCCCGCGAGCAGTACTTC.

This clone was seen more than once but under ten times. The V call is TRBV20-1, the J call TRBJ2-3; D call uncertain. Germline values: CDR1 DFQATT, CDR2 SNEGSKA (reference sequence). Trimming removed 5 bases from V and 6 bases from J, with 9 bases in between. The CDR3 is made up of 11 amino acids. The CDR3 protein is CSAASGDTQYF. The CDR3 DNA sequence: TGCAGTGCTGCCTCCGGGGATACGCAGTATTTT.

CDR3 sequence (DNA): TGTGCCAGCAGCTTAACGAGGAGCGGGTCCCCGTGGGCAGATACGCAGTATTTT. Translation: CASSLTRSGSPWADTQYF. V usage is TRBV7-3 and J usage is TRBJ2-3, with D perhaps TRBD2 (6 bases). V was cut by 0 bases and J by 4 bases, with 20 bases left in between. Germline CDR1 reads SGHTA; CDR2 reads FQGTGA. The CDR3 contains 18 residues.

The chain couples TRBV6-5 to TRBJ2-7; the match to TRBD1 covers 7 bases. V lost 0 bases to trimming and J lost 2 bases; unmatched junction nucleotides: 7. This CDR3 is 16 amino acids long. Germline CDR1 MNHEY, CDR2 SVGAGI. CDR3 DNA sequence: TGTGCCAGCAGTTACTCGAGCCAGGGGGTAACCTACGAGCAGTACTTC. Translated, it gives CASSYSSQGVTYEQYF.

This chain links TRBV10-3 with TRBJ1-1; possible D gene TRBD1, 5 bases. Germline lookup yields CDR1 ENHRY and CDR2 SYGVKD. CDR3 length: 14 residues. The ends were cut back, 3 bases at V and 8 bases at J, with 16 bases in the middle. The CDR3 region is CAISEAPRGGEAFF. DNA of the CDR3: TGTGCCATCAGTGAAGCACCAAGGGGAGGGGAAGCTTTCTTT.

The chain links TRBV7-2 to TRBJ2-1; 7 bases are a match to TRBD1. CDR3 length equals 15 residues. Germline CDR1 SGHTA, CDR2 FQGNSA. V lost 3 bases and J lost 6; bases outside the gene matches: 8. This CDR3 is CASSLVAGGGNEQFF. The CDR3 DNA reads as TGTGCCAGCAGCTTGGTGGCAGGGGGTGGCAATGAGCAGTTCTTC. Combining the CDR3 with reference TRBV7-2 and TRBJ2-1 gives the whole variable domain GAGVSQSPSNKVTEKGKDVELRCDPISGHTALYWYRQSLGQGLEFLIYFQGNSAPDKSGLPSDRFSAERTGGSVSTLTIQRTQQEDSAVYLCASSLVAGGGNEQFFGPGTRLTVL.

The rearrangement joins TRBV11-3 to TRBJ2-7, with D possibly being TRBD2 (5 bases). The CDR3 spans 15 residues. V was cut by 3 bases and J by 3 bases, with 15 bases left in between. From germline, CDR1 is SGHNT and CDR2 YENEEA. Here the CDR3 reads CASSFRASPNYEQYF. CDR3 in DNA: TGTGCCAGCAGCTTCCGGGCTAGCCCGAACTACGAGCAGTACTTC. Supplemented by reference TRBV11-3 and TRBJ2-7, the full variable domain reads EAGVVQSPRYKIIEKKQPVAFWCNPISGHNTLYWYLQNLGQGPELLIRYENEEAVDDSQLPKDRFSAERLKGVDSTLKIQPAELGDSAVYLCASSFRASPNYEQYFGPGTRLTVT.

The chain recombines TRBV5-4 with TRBJ2-5; a weak D match, TRBD1 (8 bases). Per germline, CDR1 SGHNT and CDR2 YYREEE (reference sequence). This CDR3 is built from 16 residues. V was shortened by 4 bases and J by 2 bases, with 18 bases between the two germline ends. CDR3 bases: TGTGCCAGCAGCCAGCGACAGGGGAGGGATCAAGAGACCCAGTACTTC. The encoded protein is CASSQRQGRDQETQYF.

The CDR3 region is CAISRRTSGRALSTGELFF. The CDR3 DNA reads as TGTGCCATCAGTAGACGGACTAGCGGGAGGGCCCTCAGCACCGGGGAGCTGTTTTTT. The V call is TRBV10-3, the J call TRBJ2-2, with 15 bases aligning to TRBD2. CDR3 length: 19 residues. The ends lost 5 bases at V and 4 bases at J; junction bases unmatched: 11. Per germline, CDR1 ENHRY and CDR2 SYGVKD.

The rearrangement uses TRBV5-1 and TRBJ2-7; 7 bases are a match to TRBD2. Germline CDR1 is SGHRS and CDR2 is YFSETQ. The junction had 9 bases not matched to a gene; V was cut back by 4 bases and J by 2 bases. The CDR3 loop spans 15 amino acids. DNA for the CDR3: TGCGCCAGCAGCCCGGAGGCTAGCGGTACCTACGAGCAGTACTTC. It encodes CASSPEASGTYEQYF.

A few counts support this clone. One junction end disagrees with the germline gene, perhaps due to a read error. The sample holds other DNA sequences that translate to the same CDR3. As DNA, the CDR3 is TGTTCCAGCAGCCTCGGGACTAGCGGCTACAATGAGCAGTTCTTC. It encodes CSSSLGTSGYNEQFF. The chain combines TRBV7-9 with TRBJ2-1, with TRBD2 matching over 11 bases. The CDR3 runs to 15 residues. Germline V CDR1 and CDR2: SEHNR, FQNEAQ (reference sequence). The full variable domain, rest sourced from reference TRBV7-9 and TRBJ2-1, is DTGVSQNPRHKITKRGQNVTFRCDPISEHNRLYWYRQTLGQGPEFLTYFQNEAQLEKSRLLSDRFSAERPKGSFSTLEIQRTEQGDSAMYLCSSSLGTSGYNEQFFGPGTRLTVL.

The chain combines TRBV28 with TRBJ1-2, with D possibly matching TRBD1 (5 bases). Between the trimmed V and J ends, which lost 5 bases and 2 bases, there was a span of 18 bases. The CDR3 is made up of 16 amino acids. Germline values: CDR1 MDHEN, CDR2 SYDVKM. The CDR3 DNA is TGTGCCAGCAGTCACAATATCGGGGACTCAAACTATGGCTACACCTTC. Translating gives CASSHNIGDSNYGYTF.

The CDR3 DNA sequence: TGTGCCAGCAGTGATACTAGCGGCTTCACAGATACGCAGTATTTT. Residues: CASSDTSGFTDTQYF. The J gene is TRBJ2-3, the V gene TRBV25-1; 8 bases align to TRBD2. Germline trimming cut 3 bases from V and 2 bases from J; bases unmatched to any gene: 4. The CDR3 is 15 residues long. The germline V gene has CDR1 MGHDK and CDR2 SYGVNS.

The CDR3: CASRGATGYGYEQYF. CDR3 coding DNA: TGTGCCAGTAGGGGGGCTACCGGATACGGGTACGAGCAGTACTTC. The chain joins TRBV19 to TRBJ2-7; D might be TRBD1 (6 bases). The CDR3 has 15 amino acids. Trimming removed 6 bases from V and 4 bases from J, with 19 bases in between. The V gene's germline CDR1 is LNHDA and CDR2 SQIVND (reference sequence).

This chain joins TRBV4-3 and TRBJ2-3, with a tentative D call TRBD2 (5 bases). Per the germline V gene, CDR1 is LGHNA and CDR2 is YSLEER. The ends were cut back, 3 bases at V and 6 bases at J, with 7 bases in the middle. The CDR3 is 12 residues long. The CDR3 sequence is CASSQRRDTQYF. DNA of the CDR3: TGCGCCAGCAGCCAGAGGAGGGATACGCAGTATTTT.

The chain employs TRBV9 and TRBJ1-2; D may be TRBD1 (5 bases). Germline V CDR1 and CDR2: SGDLS, YYNGEE. CDR3 size: 14 residues. V was pared by 2 bases and J by 8 bases, with 16 bases between. The CDR3 DNA follows: TGTGCCAGCAGCGTGGGGGGGACGGTCCCGGGCTACACCTTC. Its protein product is CASSVGGTVPGYTF.

The chain has TRBV6-6 and TRBJ2-7; 7 nucleotides line up with TRBD1. CDR3 size: 14 residues. Germline V lookup: CDR1 MNHNY, CDR2 SVGAGI (reference sequence). V shed 2 bases and J 6 bases; nucleotides not matched to a gene: 7. CDR3 amino acids: CASSYPNPGGEQYF. In nucleotides, the CDR3 is TGTGCCAGCAGTTACCCTAACCCAGGGGGCGAGCAGTACTTC.

In its sample, this clone was seen a few times. This chain uses TRBV18 with TRBJ2-2; 8 bases map to TRBD1. The trim removed 3 bases at V and 5 bases at J, leaving 5 bases unmatched. Germline-derived CDR1 and CDR2 are KGHSH and LQKENI. CDR3 size: 15 residues. CDR3 loop: CASSPQDRVTGELFF. The CDR3 DNA follows: TGTGCCAGCTCACCGCAGGACAGGGTAACCGGGGAGCTGTTTTTT.

A word on this clone: Within the sample, other DNA sequences also encode this same CDR3. This chain connects TRBV9 to TRBJ2-1; D is perhaps TRBD2 (6 bases). Germline V gives CDR1 SGDLS, CDR2 YYNGEE. The CDR3 runs to 14 residues. Trimming stripped 0 bases from V and 4 bases from J, with 8 bases between. The CDR3 DNA follows: TGTGCCAGCAGCGTAGGGGGACTGTACAATGAGCAGTTCTTC. It codes for CASSVGGLYNEQFF.

V is TRBV28 and J is TRBJ2-3, with D possibly matching TRBD2 (6 bases). Germline V gene data show CDR1 as MDHEN and CDR2 as SYDVKM. This CDR3 comprises 13 residues. V lost 6 bases to trimming and J lost 2 bases, with 9 bases between them. The CDR3 nucleotides read TGTGCCAGCAGACTAGCCGTCACAGATACGCAGTATTTT. Amino acid sequence: CASRLAVTDTQYF.

This chain joins TRBV23-1 and TRBJ2-2; perhaps TRBD2 as D (5 bases). TRBV23-1 belongs to the ORF category, with a function that is uncertain. Trimming shortened V by 3 bases and J by 0 bases, and 11 bases separated the two germline ends. CDR3 size: 16 residues. CDR3 sequence (DNA): TGCGCCAGCAGTCAGGGAGTGGGTCCGAACACCGGGGAGCTGTTTTTT. Translation gives CASSQGVGPNTGELFF.

This clone appeared a single time. DNA for the CDR3: TGCGCCAGCAGTTTCAGCCCCGGGACAGCCACCTACGAGCAGTACTTC. Amino acids: CASSFSPGTATYEQYF. This chain connects TRBV10-1 to TRBJ2-7; 7 bases fit TRBD1. This CDR3 region has 16 residues. Trimming took 5 bases from V and 2 from J; bases not matched to a gene: 12. Germline V gives CDR1 WNHNN, CDR2 SYGVQD (reference sequence).

The V gene is TRBV11-2, the J gene TRBJ2-4, with D tentatively TRBD1 (5 bases). Germline CDR1 and CDR2: SGHAT and FQNNGV. CDR3 length equals 17 residues. Trimming shortened V by 1 base and J by 1 base, and 14 bases separated the two germline ends. This chain's CDR3 is CASSLVGAGHAKNIQYF. The CDR3 DNA reads as TGTGCCAGCAGCTTAGTAGGCGCAGGGCATGCCAAAAACATTCAGTACTTC.

Only a few counts were recorded for this clone. The genes are TRBV5-1 and TRBJ1-2; TRBD1 might be the D (5 bases). With 0 bases removed from V and 6 bases from J, the gap between germline ends came to 15 bases. The CDR3 spans 15 residues. Per germline, CDR1 SGHRS and CDR2 YFSETQ. CDR3 coding DNA: TGCGCCAGCAGCTTGGATCCTCAGGGTTATGATGGCTACACCTTC. Its translation is CASSLDPQGYDGYTF.